This T cell receptor (beta chain) is drawn from a study of human T cells and chemical hapten exposure. The study, taken as a whole, reports: In comparison with controls, expanded TCRs gave rise to a significantly larger number of large CDR3 similarity clusters.

Documented time point: patch test 3, about 24 weeks after DPC sensitization. Stated treatment: therapeutic diphenylcyclopropenone sensitization with weekly scalp DPC. At patch-test visits, sampling came before the patch test. Alopecia patients, 18 to 70 years old and DPC-suitable, served as donors. Per the study methods: Samples held a median of approximately 96,000 TCRs, range roughly 20,000–750,000. TCRdb independently ran MiXCR on the RACE reads; one entry per CDR3 protein. What appears here as the V and J calls and clone size reflects TCRdb's work, not the paper's. In the table there are around 70,000 distinct CDR3 sequences, more than 9.5% of which are singletons. In regard to this clonotype: Antigen: not known.

The TCR comes from a woman between 50 and 59 years old with alopecia areata. Some clones in this sample may be carry-over from other donors' samples. This specimen was whole blood, taken in connection with sensitization to the hapten diphenylcyclopropenone (DPC).

CDR3 nucleotides: TGTGCCAGCAGCCAAAATAGCGGGGCGAACACCGGGGAGCTGTTTTTT. As protein: CASSQNSGANTGELFF. The V call is TRBV3-1, the J call TRBJ2-2; 8 nucleotides line up with TRBD2. Germline trimming cut 2 bases from V and 0 bases from J; bases unmatched to any gene: 2. The CDR3 is 16 amino acids. Per germline, CDR1 LGHDT and CDR2 YNNKEL (reference sequence).